This TCR beta chain was captured by sequencing in a study of blood T cell repertoires in COVID-19. About the research overall: T cells, B-cell-depleted T cells, or PBMCs provided the cDNA or gDNA that served as material.

Germline V gene lookup returns CDR1 SGHNT and CDR2 YENEEA. V was pared by 4 bases and J by 1 base, with 10 bases between. The CDR3 spans 15 residues. Libraries were prepared by immunoSEQ multiplex PCR; TCRdb keeps only in-frame clonotypes and omits some of them. The table shows 200,000 to 300,000 clones, with around 84% occurring only once. This clone was detected only once. Sequenced: peripheral blood. The rearrangement uses TRBV11-3 and TRBJ2-2; D gene uncertain. The TCR sequence derives from a middle-aged woman who had recovered from COVID-19. The chain's CDR3 is CASSSPYRNTGELFF. CDR3 nucleotide sequence: TGTGCCAGCAGCTCGCCATACAGGAACACCGGGGAGCTGTTTTTT.